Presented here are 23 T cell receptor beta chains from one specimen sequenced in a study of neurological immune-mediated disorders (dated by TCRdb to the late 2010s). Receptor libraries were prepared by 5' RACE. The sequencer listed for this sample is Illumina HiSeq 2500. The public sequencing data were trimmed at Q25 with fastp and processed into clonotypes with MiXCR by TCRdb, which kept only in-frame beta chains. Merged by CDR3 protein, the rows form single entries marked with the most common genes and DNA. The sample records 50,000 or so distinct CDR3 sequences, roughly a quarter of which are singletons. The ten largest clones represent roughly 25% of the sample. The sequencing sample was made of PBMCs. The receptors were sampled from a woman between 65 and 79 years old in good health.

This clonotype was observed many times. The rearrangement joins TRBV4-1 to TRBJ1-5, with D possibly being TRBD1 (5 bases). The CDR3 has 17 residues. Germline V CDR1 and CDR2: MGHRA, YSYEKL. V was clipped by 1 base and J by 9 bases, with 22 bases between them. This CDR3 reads CASSQAWTRAGDTPQHF. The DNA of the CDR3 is TGCGCCAGCAGCCAAGCGTGGACTCGGGCGGGGGATACGCCCCAGCATTTT.

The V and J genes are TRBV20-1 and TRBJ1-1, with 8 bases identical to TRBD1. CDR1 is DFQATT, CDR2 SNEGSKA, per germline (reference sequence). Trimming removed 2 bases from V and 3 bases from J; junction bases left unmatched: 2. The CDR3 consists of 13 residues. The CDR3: CSARPQGDTEAFF. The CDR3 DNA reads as TGCAGTGCTAGACCACAGGGGGACACTGAAGCTTTCTTT.

CDR3 nucleotides: TGCGCCAGCAGCTTGGACCGGGACAGGAATTCTAACTATGGCTACACCTTC. Its translation: CASSLDRDRNSNYGYTF. This chain links TRBV5-1 with TRBJ1-2, with 8 bases lining up with TRBD1. The CDR3 has 17 amino acids. Germline V gives CDR1 SGHRS, CDR2 YFSETQ. V trimming: 0 bases; J trimming: 0 bases; junction bases outside the gene matches: 7.

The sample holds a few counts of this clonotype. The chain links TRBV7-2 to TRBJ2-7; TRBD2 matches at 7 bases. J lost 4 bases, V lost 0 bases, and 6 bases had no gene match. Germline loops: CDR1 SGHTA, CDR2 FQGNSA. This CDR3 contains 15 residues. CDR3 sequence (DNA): TGTGCCAGCAGCTTAGCTAGCGGGTTGGGGTACGAGCAGTACTTC. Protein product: CASSLASGLGYEQYF.

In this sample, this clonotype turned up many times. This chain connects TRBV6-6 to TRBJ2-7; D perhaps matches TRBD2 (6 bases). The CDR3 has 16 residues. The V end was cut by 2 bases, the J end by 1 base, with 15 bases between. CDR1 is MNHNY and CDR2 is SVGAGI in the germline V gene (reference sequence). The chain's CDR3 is CASSYKTREASYEQYF. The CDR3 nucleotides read TGTGCCAGCAGTTACAAGACGAGGGAGGCGTCCTACGAGCAGTACTTC.

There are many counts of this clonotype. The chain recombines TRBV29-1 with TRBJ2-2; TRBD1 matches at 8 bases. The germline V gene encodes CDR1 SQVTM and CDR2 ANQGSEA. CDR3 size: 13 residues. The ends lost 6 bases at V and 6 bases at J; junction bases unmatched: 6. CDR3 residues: CSVGQGPPGELFF. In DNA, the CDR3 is TGCAGCGTCGGACAGGGTCCTCCCGGGGAGCTGTTTTTT.

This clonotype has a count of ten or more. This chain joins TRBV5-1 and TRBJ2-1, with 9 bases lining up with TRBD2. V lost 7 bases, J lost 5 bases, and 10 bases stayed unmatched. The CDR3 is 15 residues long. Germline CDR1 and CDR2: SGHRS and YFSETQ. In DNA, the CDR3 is TGCGCCAGCTCAATTCCGGGACTAGCCAACAATGAGCAGTTCTTC. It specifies CASSIPGLANNEQFF.

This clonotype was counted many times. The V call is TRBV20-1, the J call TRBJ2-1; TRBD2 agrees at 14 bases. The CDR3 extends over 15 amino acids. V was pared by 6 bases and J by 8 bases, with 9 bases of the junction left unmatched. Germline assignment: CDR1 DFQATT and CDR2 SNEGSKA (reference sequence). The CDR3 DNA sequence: TGCAGTGCGGTACCCGGGACTAGCGGGAGTTATGAGCAGTTCTTC. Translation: CSAVPGTSGSYEQFF.

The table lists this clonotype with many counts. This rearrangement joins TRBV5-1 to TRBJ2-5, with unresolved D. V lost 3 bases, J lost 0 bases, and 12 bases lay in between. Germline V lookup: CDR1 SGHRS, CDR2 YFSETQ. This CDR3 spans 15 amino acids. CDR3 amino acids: CASSYRATYQETQYF. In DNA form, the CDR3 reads TGCGCCAGCAGCTACCGGGCCACTTACCAAGAGACCCAGTACTTC.

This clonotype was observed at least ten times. The CDR3 loop is CASSRQGNYGYTF. CDR3 coding DNA: TGTGCCAGCAGCCGACAGGGGAACTATGGCTACACCTTC. This chain uses TRBV12-3 or TRBV12-4 with TRBJ1-2; 8 bases line up with TRBD1. J lost 2 bases, V lost 6 bases, and 2 bases had no gene match. This CDR3 region has 13 residues.

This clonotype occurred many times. The CDR3 spells CASSNQGAGTEAFF. DNA for the CDR3: TGCGCCAGCAGCAACCAAGGGGCAGGGACTGAAGCTTTCTTT. The chain recombines TRBV5-1 with TRBJ1-1, with D perhaps TRBD1 (5 bases). The CDR3 totals 14 residues. Deletions cut 4 bases from V and 5 bases from J, with 15 bases between. The V gene's germline CDR1 is SGHRS and CDR2 YFSETQ.

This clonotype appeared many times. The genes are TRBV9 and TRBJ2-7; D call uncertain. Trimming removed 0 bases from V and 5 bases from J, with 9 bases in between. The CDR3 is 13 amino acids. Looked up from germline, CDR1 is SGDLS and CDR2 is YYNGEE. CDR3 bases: TGTGCCAGCAGCGTAGAGCTGACCGACGAGCAGTACTTC. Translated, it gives CASSVELTDEQYF.

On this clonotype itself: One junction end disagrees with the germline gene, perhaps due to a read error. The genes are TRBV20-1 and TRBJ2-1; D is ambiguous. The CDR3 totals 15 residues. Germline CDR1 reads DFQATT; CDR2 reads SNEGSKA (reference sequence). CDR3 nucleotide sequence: TGCAGTGCTAGAGTAAGTGGCAGCTCCCACAATGAGCAGTTCTTC. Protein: CSARVSGSSHNEQFF.

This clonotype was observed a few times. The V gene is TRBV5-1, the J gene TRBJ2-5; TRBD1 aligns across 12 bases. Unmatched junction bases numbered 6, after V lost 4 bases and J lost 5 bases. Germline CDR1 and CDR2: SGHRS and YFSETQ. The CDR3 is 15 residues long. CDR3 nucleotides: TGCGCCAGCAGCCGGGGGACAGGGGGCCTTGAGACCCAGTACTTC. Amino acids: CASSRGTGGLETQYF. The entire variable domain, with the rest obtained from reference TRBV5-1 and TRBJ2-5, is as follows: KAGVTQTPRYLIKTRGQQVTLSCSPISGHRSVSWYQQTPGQGLQFLFEYFSETQRNKGNFPGRFSGRQFSNSRSEMNVSTLELGDSALYLCASSRGTGGLETQYFGPGTRLLVL.

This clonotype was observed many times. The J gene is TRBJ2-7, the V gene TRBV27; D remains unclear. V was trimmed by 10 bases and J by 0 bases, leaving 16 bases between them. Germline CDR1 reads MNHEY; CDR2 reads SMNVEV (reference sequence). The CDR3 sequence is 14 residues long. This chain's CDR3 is CATQFSRDSYEQYF. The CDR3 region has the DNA TGTGCCACCCAGTTCTCCCGCGACTCCTACGAGCAGTACTTC.

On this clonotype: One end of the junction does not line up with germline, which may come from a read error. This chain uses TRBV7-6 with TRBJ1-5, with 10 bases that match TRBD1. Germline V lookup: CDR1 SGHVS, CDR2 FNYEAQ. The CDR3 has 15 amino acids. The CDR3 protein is CASSSGQGRNQSQHF. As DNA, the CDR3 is TGTGCCAGCAGCTCGGGACAGGGGCGCAATCAGTCCCAGCATTTT.

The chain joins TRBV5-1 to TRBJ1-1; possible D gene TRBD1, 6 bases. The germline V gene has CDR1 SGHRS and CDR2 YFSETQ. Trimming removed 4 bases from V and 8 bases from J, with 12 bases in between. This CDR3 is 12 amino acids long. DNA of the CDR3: TGCGCCAGCAGCGCTGGGGGCAGGGAAGCTTTCTTT. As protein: CASSAGGREAFF. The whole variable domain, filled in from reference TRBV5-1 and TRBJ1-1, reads KAGVTQTPRYLIKTRGQQVTLSCSPISGHRSVSWYQQTPGQGLQFLFEYFSETQRNKGNFPGRFSGRQFSNSRSEMNVSTLELGDSALYLCASSAGGREAFFGQGTRLTVV.

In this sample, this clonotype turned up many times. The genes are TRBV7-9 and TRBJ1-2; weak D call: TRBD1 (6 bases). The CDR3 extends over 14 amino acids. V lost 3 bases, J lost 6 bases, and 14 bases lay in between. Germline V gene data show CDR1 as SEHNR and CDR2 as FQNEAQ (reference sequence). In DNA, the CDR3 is TGTGCCAGCAGCTTTACGGGGGGCGCCGATGGCTACACCTTC. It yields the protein CASSFTGGADGYTF.

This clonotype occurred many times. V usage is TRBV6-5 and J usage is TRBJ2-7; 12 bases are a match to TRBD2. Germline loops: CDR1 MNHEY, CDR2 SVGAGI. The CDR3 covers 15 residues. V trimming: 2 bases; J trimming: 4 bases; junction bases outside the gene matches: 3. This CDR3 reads CASSYRGLAGYEQYF. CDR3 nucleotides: TGTGCCAGCAGTTACAGAGGACTAGCGGGATACGAGCAGTACTTC.

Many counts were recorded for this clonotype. The CDR3, as DNA: TGCAGCGTTGCCGGGACTAGAAGGGAGCAGTACTTC. Protein: CSVAGTRREQYF. The chain recombines TRBV29-1 with TRBJ2-7, with 8 bases fitting TRBD2. CDR3 size: 12 residues. V shed 4 bases and J 7 bases; nucleotides not matched to a gene: 6. The germline V gene has CDR1 SQVTM and CDR2 ANQGSEA.

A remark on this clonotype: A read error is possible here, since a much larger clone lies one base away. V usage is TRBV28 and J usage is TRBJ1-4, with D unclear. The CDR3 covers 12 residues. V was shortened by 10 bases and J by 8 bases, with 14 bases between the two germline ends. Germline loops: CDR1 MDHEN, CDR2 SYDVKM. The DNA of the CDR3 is TGTGCCAACAGCCCCCTTGGGGAAAAACTGTTTTTT. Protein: CANSPLGEKLFF.

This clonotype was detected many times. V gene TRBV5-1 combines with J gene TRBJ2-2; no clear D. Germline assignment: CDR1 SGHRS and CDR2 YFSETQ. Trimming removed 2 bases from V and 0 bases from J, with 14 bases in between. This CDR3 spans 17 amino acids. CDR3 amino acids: CASSLGPETANTGELFF. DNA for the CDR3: TGCGCCAGCAGCTTAGGACCCGAGACCGCGAACACCGGGGAGCTGTTTTTT.

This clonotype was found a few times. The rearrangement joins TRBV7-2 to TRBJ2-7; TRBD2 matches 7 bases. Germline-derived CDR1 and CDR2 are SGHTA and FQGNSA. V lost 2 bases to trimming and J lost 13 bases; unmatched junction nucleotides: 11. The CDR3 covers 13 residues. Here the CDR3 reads CASSLTNPGRSYF. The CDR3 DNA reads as TGTGCCAGCAGCTTAACGAATCCCGGGAGGTCCTACTTC.